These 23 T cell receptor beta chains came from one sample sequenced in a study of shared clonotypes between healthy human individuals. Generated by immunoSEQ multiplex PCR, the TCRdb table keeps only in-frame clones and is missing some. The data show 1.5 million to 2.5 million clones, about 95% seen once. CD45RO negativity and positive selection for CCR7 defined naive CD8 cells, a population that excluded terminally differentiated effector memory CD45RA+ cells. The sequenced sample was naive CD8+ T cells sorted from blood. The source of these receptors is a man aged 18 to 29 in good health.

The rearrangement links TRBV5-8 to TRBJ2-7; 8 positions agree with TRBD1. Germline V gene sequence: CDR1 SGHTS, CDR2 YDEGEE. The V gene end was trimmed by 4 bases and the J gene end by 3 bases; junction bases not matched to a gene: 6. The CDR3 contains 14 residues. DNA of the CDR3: TGTGCCAGCAGCGCGCGGACAGGGATCTACGAGCAGTACTTC. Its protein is CASSARTGIYEQYF.

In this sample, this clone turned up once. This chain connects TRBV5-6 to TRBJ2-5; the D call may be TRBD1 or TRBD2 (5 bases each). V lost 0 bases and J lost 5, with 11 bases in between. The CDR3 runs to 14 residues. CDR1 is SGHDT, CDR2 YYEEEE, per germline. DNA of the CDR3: TGTGCCAGCAGCTTGGGAGGGGATAGGGAGACCCAGTACTTC. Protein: CASSLGGDRETQYF.

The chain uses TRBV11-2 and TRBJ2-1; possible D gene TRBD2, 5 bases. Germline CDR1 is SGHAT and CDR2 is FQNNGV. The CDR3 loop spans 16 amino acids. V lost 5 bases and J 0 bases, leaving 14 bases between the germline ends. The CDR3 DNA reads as TGTGCCAGCAGCCCTGCCGATGGGAGCTCCTACAATGAGCAGTTCTTC. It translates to CASSPADGSSYNEQFF.

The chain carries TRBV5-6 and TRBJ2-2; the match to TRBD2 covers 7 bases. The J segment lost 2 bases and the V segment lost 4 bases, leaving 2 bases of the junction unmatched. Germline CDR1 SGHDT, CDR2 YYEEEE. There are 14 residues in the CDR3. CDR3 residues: CASSAGVNTGELFF. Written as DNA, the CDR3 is TGTGCCAGCAGCGCGGGGGTAAACACCGGGGAGCTGTTTTTT.

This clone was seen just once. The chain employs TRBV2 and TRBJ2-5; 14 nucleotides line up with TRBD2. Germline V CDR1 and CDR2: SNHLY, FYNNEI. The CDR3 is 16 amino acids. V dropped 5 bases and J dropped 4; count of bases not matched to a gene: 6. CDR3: CASSPRTSGGLETQYF. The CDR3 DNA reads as TGTGCCAGCAGTCCCCGGACTAGCGGGGGGCTAGAGACCCAGTACTTC. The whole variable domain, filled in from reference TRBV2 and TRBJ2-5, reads EPEVTQTPSHQVTQMGQEVILRCVPISNHLYFYWYRQILGQKVEFLVSFYNNEISEKSEIFDDQFSVERPDGSNFTLKIRSTKLEDSAMYFCASSPRTSGGLETQYFGPGTRLLVL.

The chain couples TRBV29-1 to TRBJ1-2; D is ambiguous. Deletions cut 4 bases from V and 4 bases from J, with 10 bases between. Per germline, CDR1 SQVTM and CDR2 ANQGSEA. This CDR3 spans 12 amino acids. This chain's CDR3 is CSVVGQFYGYTF. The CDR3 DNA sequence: TGCAGCGTTGTAGGGCAGTTCTATGGCTACACCTTC.

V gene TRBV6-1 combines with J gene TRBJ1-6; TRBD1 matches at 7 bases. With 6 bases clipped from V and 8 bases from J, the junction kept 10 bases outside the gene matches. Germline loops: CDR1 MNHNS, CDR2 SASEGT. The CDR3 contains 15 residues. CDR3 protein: CASREEEDRYSPLHF. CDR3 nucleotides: TGTGCCAGCAGAGAGGAAGAGGACAGGTATTCACCCCTCCACTTT.

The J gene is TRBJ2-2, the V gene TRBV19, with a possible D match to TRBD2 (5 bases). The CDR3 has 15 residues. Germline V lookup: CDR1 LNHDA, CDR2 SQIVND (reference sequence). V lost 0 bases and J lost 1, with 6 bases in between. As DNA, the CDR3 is TGTGCCAGTAGTATAGATGGACTGAACACCGGGGAGCTGTTTTTT. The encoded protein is CASSIDGLNTGELFF.

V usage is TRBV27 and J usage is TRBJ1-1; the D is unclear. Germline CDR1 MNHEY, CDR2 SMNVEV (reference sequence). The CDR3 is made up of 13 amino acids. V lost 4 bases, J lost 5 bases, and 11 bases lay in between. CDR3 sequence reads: CASSYGPATEAFF. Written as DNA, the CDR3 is TGTGCCAGCAGTTACGGGCCTGCGACTGAAGCTTTCTTT.

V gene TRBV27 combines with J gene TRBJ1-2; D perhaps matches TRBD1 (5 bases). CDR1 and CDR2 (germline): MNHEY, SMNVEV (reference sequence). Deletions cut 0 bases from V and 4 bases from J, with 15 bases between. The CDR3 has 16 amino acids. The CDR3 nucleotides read TGTGCCAGCAGTTTATCCGGGGGAGAAAAGTTCTATGGCTACACCTTC. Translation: CASSLSGGEKFYGYTF.

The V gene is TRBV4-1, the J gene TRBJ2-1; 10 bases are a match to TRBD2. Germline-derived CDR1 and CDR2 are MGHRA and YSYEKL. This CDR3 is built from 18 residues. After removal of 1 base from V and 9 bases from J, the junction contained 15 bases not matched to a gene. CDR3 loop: CASSQAVSMSSGGVEQFF. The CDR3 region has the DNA TGCGCCAGCAGCCAAGCCGTCTCGATGTCTAGCGGGGGAGTTGAGCAGTTCTTC.

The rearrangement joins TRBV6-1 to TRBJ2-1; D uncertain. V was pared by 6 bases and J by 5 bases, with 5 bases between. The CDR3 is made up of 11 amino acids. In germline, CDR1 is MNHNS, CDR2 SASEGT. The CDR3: CASRVHNEQFF. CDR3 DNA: TGTGCCAGCAGGGTACACAATGAGCAGTTCTTC.

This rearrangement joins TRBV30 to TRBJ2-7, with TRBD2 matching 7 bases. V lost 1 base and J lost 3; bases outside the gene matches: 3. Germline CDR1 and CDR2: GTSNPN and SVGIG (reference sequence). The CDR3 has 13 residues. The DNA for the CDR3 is TGTGCCTGGAGTGGGTCGGGGGGCTACGAGCAGTACTTC. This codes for CAWSGSGGYEQYF. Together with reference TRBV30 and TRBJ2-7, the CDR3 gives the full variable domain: SQTIHQWPATLVQPVGSPLSLECTVEGTSNPNLYWYRQAAGRGLQLLFYSVGIGQISSEVPQNLSASRPQDRQFILSSKKLLLSDSGFYLCAWSGSGGYEQYFGPGTRLTVT.

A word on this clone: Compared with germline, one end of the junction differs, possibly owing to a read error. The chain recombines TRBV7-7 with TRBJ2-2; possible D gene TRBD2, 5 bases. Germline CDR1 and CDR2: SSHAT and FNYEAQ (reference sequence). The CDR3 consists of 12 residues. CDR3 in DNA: TGTGCTAGCAGCTTAGAGGGCGGGGAGCTGTTTTTT. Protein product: CASSLEGGELFF.

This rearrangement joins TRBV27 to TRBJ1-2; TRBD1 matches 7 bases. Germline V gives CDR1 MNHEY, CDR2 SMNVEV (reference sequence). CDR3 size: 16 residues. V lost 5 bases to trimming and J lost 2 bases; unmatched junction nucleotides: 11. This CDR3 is CASSPSGGAKNYGYTF. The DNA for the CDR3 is TGTGCCAGCAGTCCCTCAGGGGGTGCGAAGAACTATGGCTACACCTTC.

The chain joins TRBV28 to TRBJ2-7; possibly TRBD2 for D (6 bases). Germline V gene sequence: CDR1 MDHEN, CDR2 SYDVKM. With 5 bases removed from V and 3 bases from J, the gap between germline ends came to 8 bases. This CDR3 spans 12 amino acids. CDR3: CASSQEGYEQYF. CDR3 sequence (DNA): TGTGCCAGCAGTCAGGAGGGCTACGAGCAGTACTTC.

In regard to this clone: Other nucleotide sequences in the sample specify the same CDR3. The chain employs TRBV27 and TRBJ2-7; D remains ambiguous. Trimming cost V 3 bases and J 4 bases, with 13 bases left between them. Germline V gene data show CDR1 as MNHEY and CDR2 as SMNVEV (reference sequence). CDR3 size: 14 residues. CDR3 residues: CASSLKGTNYEQYF. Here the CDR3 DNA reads TGTGCCAGCAGTTTGAAGGGAACCAATTACGAGCAGTACTTC.

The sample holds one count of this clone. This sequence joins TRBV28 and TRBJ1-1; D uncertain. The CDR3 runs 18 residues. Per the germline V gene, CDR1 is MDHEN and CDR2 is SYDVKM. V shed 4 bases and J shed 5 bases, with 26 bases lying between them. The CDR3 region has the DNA TGTGCCAGCAGTTACCCGCCCCATGTAGTTGGGATGGGGACTGAAGCTTTCTTT. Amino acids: CASSYPPHVVGMGTEAFF. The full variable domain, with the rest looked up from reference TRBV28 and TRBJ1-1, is DVKVTQSSRYLVKRTGEKVFLECVQDMDHENMFWYRQDPGLGLRLIYFSYDVKMKEKGDIPEGYSVSREKKERFSLILESASTNQTSMYLCASSYPPHVVGMGTEAFFGQGTRLTVV.

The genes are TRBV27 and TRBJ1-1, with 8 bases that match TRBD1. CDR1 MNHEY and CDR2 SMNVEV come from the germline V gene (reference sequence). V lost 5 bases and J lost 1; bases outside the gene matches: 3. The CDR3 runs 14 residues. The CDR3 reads CASSVDRGNTEAFF. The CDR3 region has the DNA TGTGCCAGCAGTGTCGACAGGGGGAACACTGAAGCTTTCTTT.

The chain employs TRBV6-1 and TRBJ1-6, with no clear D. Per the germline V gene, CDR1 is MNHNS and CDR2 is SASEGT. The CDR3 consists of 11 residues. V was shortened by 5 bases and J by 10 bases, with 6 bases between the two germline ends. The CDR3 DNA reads TGTGCCAGCAGTTACGGCTCACCCCTCCACTTT. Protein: CASSYGSPLHF.

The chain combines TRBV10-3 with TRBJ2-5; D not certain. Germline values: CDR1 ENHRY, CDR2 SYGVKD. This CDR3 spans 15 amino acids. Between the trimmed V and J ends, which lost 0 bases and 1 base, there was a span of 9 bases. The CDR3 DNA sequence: TGTGCCATCAGTGAGTCGGTAACAGCCCAAGAGACCCAGTACTTC. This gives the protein CAISESVTAQETQYF.

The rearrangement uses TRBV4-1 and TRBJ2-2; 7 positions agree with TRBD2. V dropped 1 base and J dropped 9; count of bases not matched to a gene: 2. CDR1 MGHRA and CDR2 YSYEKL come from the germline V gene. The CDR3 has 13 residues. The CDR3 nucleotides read TGCGCCAGCAGCCAAGTGGGGGGGTGGGAGCTGTTTTTT. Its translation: CASSQVGGWELFF.

CDR3 region: CASSPSHTNNQPQHF. Written as DNA, the CDR3 is TGTGCCAGCAGCCCGAGTCATACTAACAATCAGCCCCAGCATTTT. The rearrangement uses TRBV9 and TRBJ1-5; no firm D call. Germline V gene data show CDR1 as SGDLS and CDR2 as YYNGEE. V dropped 4 bases and J dropped 3 bases, with 14 bases sitting between them. The CDR3 spans 15 residues.